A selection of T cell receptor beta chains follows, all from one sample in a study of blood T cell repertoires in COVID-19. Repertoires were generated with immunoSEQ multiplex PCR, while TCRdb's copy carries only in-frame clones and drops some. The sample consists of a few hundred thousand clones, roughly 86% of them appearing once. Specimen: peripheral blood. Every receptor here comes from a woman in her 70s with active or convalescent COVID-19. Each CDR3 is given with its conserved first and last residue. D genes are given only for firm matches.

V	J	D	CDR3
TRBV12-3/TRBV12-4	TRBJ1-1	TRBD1	CASSFQGGTEAFF
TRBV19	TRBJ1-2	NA	CASFERRGPNYGYTF
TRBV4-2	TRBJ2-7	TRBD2	CASSPWTSGGLSYEQYF
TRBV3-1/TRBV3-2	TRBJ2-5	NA	CASSQEEVVITQYF
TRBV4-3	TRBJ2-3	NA	CASSPRVTDTQYF
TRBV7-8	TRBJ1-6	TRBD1	CASSSGGWGDNSPLHF
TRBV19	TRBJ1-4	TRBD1	CASIGTGGRTNEKLFF
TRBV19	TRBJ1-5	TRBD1	CASSIKGQETSNQPQHF
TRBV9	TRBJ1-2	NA	CASSPGPVYGYTF
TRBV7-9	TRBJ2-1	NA	CASTTAGTAYNEQFF
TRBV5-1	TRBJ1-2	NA	CASRPIAADYGYTF
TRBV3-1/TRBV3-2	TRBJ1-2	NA	CASSLGGGYTF
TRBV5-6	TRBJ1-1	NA	CASSLRTPSEAFF
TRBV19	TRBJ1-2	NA	CASSIRQNNYGYTF
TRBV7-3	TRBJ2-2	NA	CASSLKQGANTGELFF
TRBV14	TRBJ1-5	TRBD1	CASSQPRDRVRPQHF
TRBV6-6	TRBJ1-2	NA	CASSLEGDYGYTF
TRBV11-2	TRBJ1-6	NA	CASVRLAKDSPLHF
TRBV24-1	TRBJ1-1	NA	CATSGGSEAFF
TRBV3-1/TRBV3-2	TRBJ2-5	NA	CASSRGEGEREETQYF
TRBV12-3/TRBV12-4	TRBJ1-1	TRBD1	CASVIQGVSSAFF
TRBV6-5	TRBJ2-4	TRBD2	CASSPGGSNIQYF
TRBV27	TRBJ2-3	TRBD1	CAVGTGVKDTQYF
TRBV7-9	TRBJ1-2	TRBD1	CASSPDRGVGGYTF
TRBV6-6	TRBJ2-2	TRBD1	CASSYGTGVNTGELFF
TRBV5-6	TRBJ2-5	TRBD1	CASSWPGQPFRETQYF
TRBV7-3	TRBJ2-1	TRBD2	CASSFPGLAGNEQFF
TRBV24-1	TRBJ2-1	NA	CATGQGNYEQFF
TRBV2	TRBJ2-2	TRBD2	CASRGLVPGELFF
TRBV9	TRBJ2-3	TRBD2	CASSPSPLGGGTDTQYF
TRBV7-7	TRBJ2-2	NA	CASSLDPGVGELFF
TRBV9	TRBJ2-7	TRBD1	CASSVGQGGTYEQYF
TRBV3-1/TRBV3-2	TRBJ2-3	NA	CASSLGQGSDTQYF
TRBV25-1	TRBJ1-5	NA	CASSEGGGTRENQPQHF
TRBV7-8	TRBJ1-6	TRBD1	CASRPGTGVSGYNSPLHF
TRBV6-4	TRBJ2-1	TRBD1	CASSGDPGTGEQFF
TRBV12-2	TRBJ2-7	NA	CASPSGEQYF
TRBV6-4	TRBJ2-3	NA	CASSESDRSTDTQYF
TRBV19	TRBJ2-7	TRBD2	CASGTGTSGYEQYF
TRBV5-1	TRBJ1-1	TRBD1	CASRGEGAHAFF